This TCR beta chain comes out of a study of shared clonotypes between healthy human individuals (dated by TCRdb to about 2020). Broadly, across the study: A couple of women and three men aged 18 to 49 years were included in the cohort. Per donor, three plates each were used for CD4 naive and CD4 memory, two for CD8 naive, and one for CD8 memory. Blood TCR repertoires of roughly five healthy adults were deeply sequenced to estimate repertoire size and the extent of clonotype sharing between individuals. To increase sequencing depth and limit assay-specific biases, TCR repertoire library preparation and sequencing were carried out by different laboratories using diverse techniques. Between about 0.94 and 8.9 billion PBMCs per donor were obtained by leukapheresis.

Using the deep immunoSEQ assay, multiplex PCR amplified TCR CDR3 regions from genomic DNA. Extracted genomic DNA from each cell subset was spread evenly across all wells of several immunoSEQ 96-well plates, with each plate serving as a replicate. For sorted subsets, approximately 210 ng of genomic DNA, equivalent to roughly 33,000 T cell genomes, went into each replicate PCR. Purified libraries were quantified with a Qubit 3.0 fluorometer, sized on a Bioanalyzer 2100, and re-quantified with the KAPA Library Quantification kit. A separate single-read 150-cycle Illumina NextSeq 550 flow cell was used to sequence each immunoSEQ 96-well plate. The original pipeline was this. Because the immunoSEQ output included only junctional sequences and no quality scores, the filtering could not be the same as the filtering used for full-length reads. To assign V/J genes and CDR3, sequences were annotated against IMGT germline references using PyIR, a Python wrapper for IgBLAST v1.9. Reads were removed for weak V/J assignments (E-value above 1e-6), missing CDR3, stop codons, out-of-frame junctions, or ambiguous translated residues. V3J clonotypes were defined as sequences sharing an identical inferred V gene, J gene, and CDR3 amino acid sequence. The percentage overlap between two repertoires was calculated by dividing the number of shared unique clonotypes by the size of the smaller repertoire. RTK rarefaction, the Chao1 estimator, and Recon v2.1 estimates of unobserved clonotypes were used to assess repertoire richness. For all TCRbeta clonotypes obtained by the gDNA method from several donors, generation probabilities were computed with OLGA. TCRdb holds this immuneACCESS table with in-frame rearrangements only. Some clones are missing; in checked studies, unresolved V genes explain under half, and the rest has no known cause. V and J calls and clone size are copied from that table; D and trimming were computed from the DNA. The sample table contains about 2 million clones; only one count was recorded for about 95% of them. About 1.1% of the sample lies in the top ten.

CD8 naive samples were obtained by positive selection for CCR7 among CD45RO-negative cells, yielding a CD45RA+CCR7+ population from which TemRA cells were excluded. Healthy HIV-negative adults with no recently reported acute infections or vaccinations were included as donors. Only Caucasian adults living in Nashville, Tennessee, USA were represented among the donors. After blood collection by leukapheresis, PBMCs were isolated using Ficoll-Histopaque density gradient centrifugation and then cryopreserved in the vapor phase of liquid nitrogen. Purity and quantity of every magnetically sorted T cell population were checked by analytical flow cytometry. From each sorted fraction, genomic DNA was isolated and quantified by UV absorbance on a Nanodrop 2000c. Germline trimming amounts to 2 bases on V and 5 bases on J, with 7 as the count of junction bases outside the gene matches. Looking up the germline V gene (reference sequence) yields CDR1 GTSNPN and CDR2 SVGIG. From its cysteine to its phenylalanine, the CDR3 spans 16 amino acids. The DNA shown is the 48-base CDR3, in frame from base 1.

In regard to this clone: It lacks a known antigen. No much larger clone exists at a distance of one base, and base qualities are not known.

Broader findings and caveats from the paper: Pairwise subsampling led to the expectation that sequencing depth would affect the degree of clonotype sharing among donors. Sampling was limited to blood, and TCR repertoires in tissue likely differ from TCR repertoires in blood. Compared with non-shared clonotypes, the clonotypes found in all four sorted-subset donors had higher generation probabilities. Larger estimated clonotype richness was generally found for naive subsets than for memory subsets. The small number of donors limited the genetic and exposure-history diversity represented. Incomplete sequencing was indicated by rarefaction of sorted-subset datasets, despite the large sequencing depth. About 4.5% of naive CD4, more than 3% of naive CD8, 2% to 2.5% of memory CD4, and approximately 0.4% of memory CD8 clonotypes were shared across a handful of donors.

The rearranged chain carries TRBV30 and TRBJ2-6, with 9 bases in between that match TRBD1. The sequencing input was naive CD8+ T cells sorted from blood. Interpreted using the paper, the cell subset or site label stands for: CD45RA+CCR7+. The source is a man aged 18 to 29 in good health. The CDR3 reads as follows: CAWSTGGDSRANVLTF. The nucleotides are TGTGCCTGGAGTACAGGGGGCGACTCAAGGGCCAACGTCCTGACTTTC.